This is a list of T cell receptor beta chains from one sample in a study of blood T cell repertoires in COVID-19. Using immunoSEQ multiplex PCR, the repertoire was profiled, and TCRdb retains in-frame clones only, with some absent. The sample contains around 110,000 clones, just under 85% of which appear only once. The sequenced material came from peripheral blood. These receptors were taken from a man between 65 and 85 years old with active or convalescent COVID-19. Both conserved end residues are part of each CDR3. A D gene is named only where the DNA matches it firmly. The listing skips clone size in some rows; elsewhere it reads once, few, many or a size class.

j_call d_call clone_size v_call cdr3_aa cdr3_nt
TRBJ2-1 TRBD1 NA TRBV30 CAWSFGQGATNEQFF TGTGCCTGGAGTTTCGGACAGGGGGCGACTAATGAGCAGTTCTTC
TRBJ1-2 TRBD1 NA TRBV4-3 CASSNRDSHNYGYTF TGCGCCAGCAGCAACCGGGACAGCCACAACTATGGCTACACCTTC
TRBJ1-2 NA NA TRBV4-1 CASSQAPGQRRLGYTF TGCGCCAGCAGCCAAGCACCGGGACAACGACGTTTAGGCTACACCTTC
TRBJ2-6 NA NA TRBV9 CASSLRGSGANVLTF TGTGCCAGCAGCCTAAGGGGCTCAGGGGCCAACGTCCTGACTTTC
TRBJ2-3 TRBD2 NA TRBV10-3 CVTGGSGADTQYF TGTGTCACGGGGGGGTCGGGGGCAGATACGCAGTATTTT
TRBJ1-1 TRBD1 NA TRBV27 CASSTGDFKTEAFF TGTGCCAGCAGCACAGGGGATTTTAAGACTGAAGCTTTCTTT
TRBJ2-7 TRBD1 NA TRBV5-1 CASSFRDRGLEQYF TGCGCCAGCAGCTTCCGGGACAGGGGTCTCGAGCAGTACTTC
TRBJ1-5 TRBD1 NA TRBV7-8 CASSSQPRGTGLVNQPQHF TGTGCCAGCAGCTCACAGCCTCGTGGGACAGGGTTAGTCAATCAGCCCCAGCATTTT
TRBJ2-7 TRBD1 NA TRBV28 CASTRGQGGSYEQYF TGTGCCAGCACAAGGGGGCAGGGCGGCTCCTACGAGCAGTACTTC
TRBJ1-1 NA NA TRBV5-1 CASNPGDVMNTEAFF TGCGCCAGCAATCCAGGGGACGTTATGAACACTGAAGCTTTCTTT
TRBJ1-1 NA NA TRBV11-3 CASSRQFLEAFF TGTGCCAGCAGCCGACAGTTCTTGGAAGCTTTCTTT
TRBJ1-5 TRBD1 NA TRBV19 CASSGTVSNQPQHF TGTGCCAGTAGCGGGACAGTTAGCAATCAGCCCCAGCATTTT
TRBJ2-1 TRBD1 NA TRBV10-2 CASSDLNQGQGQFF TGCGCCAGCAGTGACCTGAACCAAGGACAGGGCCAATTCTTC
TRBJ2-3 TRBD2 NA TRBV12-5 CASGLGLAQSRDTQYF TGTGCTAGTGGTTTGGGACTAGCGCAATCCAGGGATACGCAGTATTTT
TRBJ2-1 TRBD1 NA TRBV5-6 CASSFGQGQWQFF TGTGCCAGCAGCTTCGGACAGGGGCAATGGCAGTTCTTC
TRBJ2-7 NA NA TRBV2 CASSEGSVSIFQYF TGTGCCAGCAGTGAAGGTTCTGTGTCTATCTTTCAGTACTTC
TRBJ2-2 TRBD1 NA TRBV9 CASSVARTGGLTGELFF TGTGCCAGCAGCGTAGCTCGGACAGGGGGTTTGACCGGGGAGCTGTTTTTT
TRBJ1-2 NA NA TRBV19 CASRRQPNYGYTF TGTGCCAGTAGACGACAGCCTAACTATGGCTACACCTTC
TRBJ1-5 NA NA TRBV19 CASSPSRARYSNQPQHF TGTGCCAGTAGTCCCTCTCGTGCGAGATATAGCAATCAGCCCCAGCATTTT
TRBJ2-5 NA NA TRBV28 CASGGRVPRSGGETQYF TGTGCCAGCGGGGGTAGGGTTCCCCGCTCCGGAGGGGAGACCCAGTACTTC
TRBJ1-3 NA NA TRBV13 CASSLSDSIFFGNTIYF TGTGCCAGCAGCTTATCCGACAGTATTTTCTTTGGAAACACCATATATTTT
TRBJ2-1 TRBD2 NA TRBV19 CASSIGRESTYNEQFF TGTGCCAGTAGTATAGGGCGGGAGTCTACCTACAATGAGCAGTTCTTC
TRBJ1-6 NA NA TRBV4-1 CASSLAGLTPLHF TGCGCCAGCAGCTTGGCAGGTCTGACACCCCTCCACTTT
TRBJ1-2 NA many TRBV21-1 CASSKEVCQGGGYTF TGTGCCAGCAGCAAAGAGGTGTGTCAGGGCGGAGGCTACACCTTC
TRBJ2-2 TRBD1 NA TRBV24-1 CATSDLPRQGENTGELFF TGTGCCACCAGTGATTTGCCTAGACAGGGGGAGAACACCGGGGAGCTGTTTTTT
TRBJ2-1 TRBD1 NA TRBV4-3 CASSQETAGGSEQFF TGCGCCAGCAGCCAAGAAACTGCAGGGGGCAGTGAGCAGTTCTTC
TRBJ2-4 TRBD2 NA TRBV2 CASSHSGSGVGKNIQYF TGTGCCAGCAGCCACAGCGGGAGTGGGGTTGGCAAAAACATTCAGTACTTC
TRBJ1-2 NA NA TRBV15 CATSRDYSAARGYTF TGTGCCACCAGCAGAGATTATTCTGCAGCGAGGGGCTACACCTTC
TRBJ2-1 TRBD2 once TRBV5-1 CASSSSTSGVSYNEQFF TGCGCCAGCAGCTCCTCGACTAGCGGGGTCTCCTACAATGAGCAGTTCTTC
TRBJ1-5 TRBD1 NA TRBV2 CASRRRDRGNNQPQHF TGTGCCAGCAGGAGGAGGGACAGGGGAAACAATCAGCCCCAGCATTTT
TRBJ1-1 NA once TRBV21-1 CATRSGTGNQTWTEAFF TGTGCCACCCGCTCCGGGACAGGGAATCAGACTTGGACTGAAGCTTTCTTT
TRBJ2-7 TRBD1 NA TRBV28 CASSLPRGGSSYEQYF TGTGCCAGCAGTTTACCGAGAGGGGGCTCATCCTACGAGCAGTACTTC
TRBJ2-7 TRBD1 NA TRBV6-5 CASRSDRGTYEQYF TGTGCCAGCAGATCAGACAGGGGAACTTACGAGCAGTACTTC
TRBJ2-3 TRBD2 NA TRBV11-3 CASSLLAGGADTQYF TGTGCCAGCAGTTTGCTAGCGGGGGGCGCAGATACGCAGTATTTT
TRBJ2-7 TRBD2 NA TRBV6-2/TRBV6-3 CASSPTSVTSYEQYF TGTGCCAGCAGTCCGACTAGCGTCACCTCCTACGAGCAGTACTTC
TRBJ2-7 NA few TRBV7-9 CASSPTTGIRSYEQYF TGTGCCAGCAGCCCCACCACAGGGATACGTAGCTACGAGCAGTACTTC
TRBJ2-1 TRBD1 NA TRBV24-1 CATSDDRADEQFF TGTGCCACCAGTGATGACAGGGCCGATGAGCAGTTCTTC
TRBJ2-7 NA NA TRBV25-1 CAGTGEQYF TGTGCCGGTACAGGAGAGCAGTACTTC
TRBJ1-6 TRBD1 NA TRBV19 CASSIDPGQGGSPLHF TGTGCCAGTAGTATAGATCCCGGACAGGGAGGATCACCCCTCCACTTT
TRBJ1-3 TRBD1 NA TRBV5-1 CASSQNGQEGNTIYF TGCGCCAGCAGCCAGAACGGACAGGAGGGGAACACCATATATTTT